Listed here are 26 T cell receptor beta chains from one sample, sequenced in a study of response to subunit inactivated influenza vaccine. TCRdb re-called the RT-PCR reads through MiXCR, storing one row per CDR3 protein. The sample holds about half a million distinct CDR3 sequences, approximately 7.7% seen once. The sequences come from PBMCs from blood, collected roughly 24 months after vaccination. The receptors come from a man aged 50 to 69 who received an inactivated influenza vaccine.

Ten or more counts support this clonotype. The chain is built from TRBV3-1 and TRBJ1-5, with D unclear. V shed 4 bases and J shed 7 bases, with 20 bases lying between them. The length of the CDR3 is 16 residues. Germline V gene data show CDR1 as LGHDT and CDR2 as YNNKEL (reference sequence). Here the CDR3 DNA reads TGTGCCAGCAGCCGTGAACGGCCCGGACGGGGACAGCCCCAGCATTTT. This codes for CASSRERPGRGQPQHF.

CDR3 in amino acids: CSANLQAPDRRYTF. CDR3 nucleotides: TGCAGTGCCAATCTCCAAGCGCCCGACAGGAGGTACACCTTC. The V call is TRBV20-1, the J call TRBJ1-2, with D possibly matching TRBD1 (6 bases). The CDR3 extends over 14 amino acids. Germline V gene data show CDR1 as DFQATT and CDR2 as SNEGSKA (reference sequence). Deletions cut 6 bases from V and 11 bases from J, with 25 bases between.

This clonotype occurred once. A read error may explain this, as a much larger clone is one base away. J is TRBJ2-5 and V is TRBV5-1; D is possibly TRBD2 (6 bases). Germline CDR1 SGHRS, CDR2 YFSETQ. The CDR3 is 13 residues long. Trimming pared 0 bases from V and 9 bases from J, leaving 12 bases between. CDR3 residues: CASSLVQREAQYF. CDR3 bases: TGCGCCAGCAGCTTGGTGCAGAGGGAGGCCCAGTACTTC.

This clonotype was detected a few times. The rearrangement uses TRBV14 and TRBJ2-7, with 9 bases matching TRBD2. The germline V gene encodes CDR1 SGHDN and CDR2 FVKESK. V was clipped by 0 bases and J by 0 bases; unmatched bases: 18. The CDR3 sequence is 21 residues long. In nucleotides, the CDR3 is TGTGCCAGCAGCCAAGATTGGGAAAGCGGGAGGTTCCTAATAAACTCCTACGAGCAGTACTTC. This sequence encodes CASSQDWESGRFLINSYEQYF.

This clonotype was counted a few times. The V call is TRBV29-1, the J call TRBJ1-2, with no clear D. V was shortened by 6 bases and J by 2 bases, with 13 bases between the two germline ends. CDR3 length: 13 residues. Germline V lookup: CDR1 SQVTM, CDR2 ANQGSEA. CDR3 coding DNA: TGCAGCGTGGCCCATAGATACAACTATGGCTACACCTTC. Protein product: CSVAHRYNYGYTF.

Ten or more counts support this clonotype. This CDR3 is CASSLRGKETQYF. For the CDR3, the DNA is TGTGCCAGCAGTTTACGAGGAAAAGAGACCCAGTACTTC. This sequence joins TRBV12-3 or TRBV12-4 and TRBJ2-5, with D uncertain. V was pared by 2 bases and J by 3 bases, with 7 bases between. This CDR3 is built from 13 residues.

This clonotype was picked up a small number of times. The rearrangement joins TRBV28 to TRBJ1-1; 7 bases agree with TRBD1. The CDR3 has 14 amino acids. Trimming removed 8 bases from V and 0 bases from J; junction bases left unmatched: 6. CDR1 MDHEN and CDR2 SYDVKM come from the germline V gene. The CDR3 DNA is TGTGCCAGCCGGGTGCAGGGGGTGAACACTGAAGCTTTCTTT. This sequence encodes CASRVQGVNTEAFF.

Ten or more counts support this clonotype. The rearrangement joins TRBV20-1 to TRBJ2-1; 11 bases map to TRBD2. V lost 3 bases and J lost 0; bases outside the gene matches: 7. Germline lookup yields CDR1 DFQATT and CDR2 SNEGSKA (reference sequence). CDR3 length equals 17 residues. The CDR3 loop is CSARRLAGSSSYNEQFF. Written as DNA, the CDR3 is TGCAGTGCTAGGAGACTAGCGGGGTCAAGCTCCTACAATGAGCAGTTCTTC.

This clonotype turned up a few times. CDR3 sequence: CATSRANTDNYGYTF. CDR3 DNA sequence: TGTGCCACCAGTCGGGCTAACACGGATAACTATGGCTACACCTTC. The chain combines TRBV15 with TRBJ1-2; no reliable D call. The CDR3 covers 15 residues. The V end was cut by 6 bases, the J end by 1 base, with 15 bases between. The V gene's germline CDR1 is LNHNV and CDR2 YYDKDF (reference sequence).

At least ten counts were recorded for this clonotype. V is TRBV29-1 and J is TRBJ2-1; D perhaps matches TRBD2 (6 bases). The V gene lost 5 bases and the J gene lost 6 bases, with 20 bases spanning the gap. CDR1 and CDR2 from the germline V gene are SQVTM and ANQGSEA. The CDR3 sequence is 15 residues long. DNA for the CDR3: TGCAGCGTTCTTTCCTCGACTAGGCGCGGCAATGAGCAGTTCTTC. Translated, it gives CSVLSSTRRGNEQFF.

The genes are TRBV7-3 and TRBJ1-5, with a tentative D call TRBD1 (6 bases). CDR1 and CDR2 (germline): SGHTA, FQGTGA. There are 21 residues in the CDR3. Trimming cost V 1 base and J 0 bases, with 25 bases left between them. The CDR3 DNA reads TGTGCCAGCAGCTTAAATGGCTGGGGGCAGGGGAAAAGCTATAGCAATCAGCCCCAGCATTTT. Its translation: CASSLNGWGQGKSYSNQPQHF.

This clonotype was counted many times. The chain recombines TRBV7-2 with TRBJ2-7; D call uncertain. CDR3 length: 12 amino acids. Germline V lookup: CDR1 SGHTA, CDR2 FQGNSA. V gave up 5 bases and J gave up 7 bases, with 12 bases separating them. The DNA for the CDR3 is TGTGCCAGCAGCCCAAGTAGGTGGGAGCAGTACTTC. Encoded protein: CASSPSRWEQYF.

This rearrangement joins TRBV4-3 to TRBJ2-1; D may be TRBD1 or TRBD2 (6 bases each). CDR1 and CDR2 from the germline V gene are LGHNA and YSLEER. The CDR3 loop spans 15 amino acids. The germline V and J ends were trimmed by 3 bases and 6 bases, with 15 bases remaining between them. The CDR3 coding sequence is TGCGCCAGCAGCCAGGGGGCGGACGGGAGCAATGAGCAGTTCTTC. This sequence encodes CASSQGADGSNEQFF.

This chain joins TRBV28 and TRBJ1-2; TRBD1 matches 7 bases. This CDR3 comprises 15 residues. V shed 8 bases and J 4 bases; nucleotides not matched to a gene: 13. Per germline, CDR1 MDHEN and CDR2 SYDVKM. CDR3 in DNA: TGTGCCAGCCTGGGCCCGGGACAGCGGGCCTATGGCTACACCTTC. As protein: CASLGPGQRAYGYTF.

This clonotype was seen a handful of times. The rearrangement joins TRBV12-3 or TRBV12-4 to TRBJ1-6; D is unclear. The CDR3 is 12 amino acids. Trimming removed 7 bases from V and 3 bases from J, with 4 bases in between. CDR3 sequence reads: CASKVYNSPLHF. The DNA of the CDR3 is TGTGCCAGCAAAGTCTATAATTCACCCCTCCACTTT.

This clonotype was observed at least ten times. The V call is TRBV12-3 or TRBV12-4, the J call TRBJ2-3; 8 bases are a match to TRBD1. CDR3 length: 13 residues. V shed 10 bases and J 5 bases; nucleotides not matched to a gene: 8. CDR3 sequence reads: CATGQGDKDTQYF. The DNA of the CDR3 is TGTGCCACCGGACAGGGAGATAAAGATACGCAGTATTTT.

The V gene is TRBV20-1, the J gene TRBJ1-1; 8 bases map to TRBD1. With V trimmed by 1 base and J by 3 bases, 7 bases remained unmatched. This CDR3 has 15 residues. The germline gives CDR1 DFQATT, CDR2 SNEGSKA (reference sequence). The CDR3 nucleotides read TGCAGTGCTAGAGTTGCAGGGGGCGAGTACACTGAAGCTTTCTTT. It translates to CSARVAGGEYTEAFF.

This clonotype was detected a few times. The CDR3 here is CASSNGGPGANVLTF. The CDR3, as DNA: TGTGCCAGCAGTAACGGGGGGCCTGGGGCCAACGTCCTGACTTTC. The chain carries TRBV6-5 and TRBJ2-6; tentatively, D is TRBD2 (7 bases). The germline gives CDR1 MNHEY, CDR2 SVGAGI. This CDR3 region has 15 residues. Trimming took off 5 bases at V and 2 bases at J, with 10 bases between the two ends.

This chain joins TRBV5-5 and TRBJ1-4, with D unclear. Germline CDR1 SGHKS, CDR2 YYEKEE (reference sequence). The germline V and J ends were trimmed by 0 bases and 5 bases, with 14 bases remaining between them. The CDR3 totals 16 residues. The CDR3 nucleotides are TGTGCCAGCAGCTTGGTCCTAACCAGGAGGAATGAAAAACTGTTTTTT. Amino acids: CASSLVLTRRNEKLFF.

This rearrangement joins TRBV19 to TRBJ2-1; D remains unclear. The CDR3 has 13 residues. V was trimmed by 2 bases and J by 5 bases, leaving 7 bases between them. The V gene's germline CDR1 is LNHDA and CDR2 SQIVND (reference sequence). CDR3 protein: CASSITGHNEQFF. As DNA, the CDR3 is TGTGCCAGTAGTATAACGGGTCACAATGAGCAGTTCTTC.

The CDR3, as DNA: TGCAGTGCGCTCCCCAGCGGGTGGGGATCCGGGGAGCTGTTTTTT. Amino acid sequence: CSALPSGWGSGELFF. This chain links TRBV20-1 with TRBJ2-2; TRBD2 is a possible D gene (6 bases). This CDR3 is built from 15 residues. CDR1 is DFQATT and CDR2 is SNEGSKA in the germline V gene (reference sequence). V dropped 6 bases and J dropped 6 bases, with 20 bases sitting between them.

This clonotype has only one observation. The chain is built from TRBV4-1 and TRBJ2-1; 13 nucleotides match TRBD2. The CDR3 sequence is 19 residues long. The germline gives CDR1 MGHRA, CDR2 YSYEKL. V dropped 0 bases and J dropped 3; count of bases not matched to a gene: 8. CDR3 DNA: TGCGCCAGCAGCCAAGATTCACTAGCGGGGGGGCTAGGCTACAATGAGCAGTTCTTC. This translates into CASSQDSLAGGLGYNEQFF.

The chain combines TRBV7-6 with TRBJ2-5; 7 bases match TRBD2. The ends lost 3 bases at V and 3 bases at J; junction bases unmatched: 4. There are 14 residues in the CDR3. Germline lookup yields CDR1 SGHVS and CDR2 FNYEAQ. The CDR3 loop reads CASSLGLPKETQYF. The DNA for the CDR3 is TGTGCCAGCAGCTTGGGACTACCGAAAGAGACCCAGTACTTC. The variable domain in full, with the rest retrieved from reference TRBV7-6 and TRBJ2-5, is GAGVSQSPRYKVTKRGQDVALRCDPISGHVSLYWYRQALGQGPEFLTYFNYEAQQDKSGLPNDRFSAERPEGSISTLTIQRTEQRDSAMYRCASSLGLPKETQYFGPGTRLLVL.

Ten or more counts support this clonotype. The J gene is TRBJ2-7, the V gene TRBV20-1; possibly TRBD1 or TRBD2 for D (5 bases each). With 3 bases removed from V and 9 bases from J, the gap between germline ends came to 21 bases. This CDR3 has 14 residues. Germline lookup yields CDR1 DFQATT and CDR2 SNEGSKA (reference sequence). Here the CDR3 reads CSARPTGPALWQYF. The CDR3 DNA reads TGCAGTGCTAGGCCGACGGGACCAGCGCTATGGCAGTACTTC.

V and J are TRBV7-6 and TRBJ1-2; a weak D match, TRBD1 (6 bases). The CDR3 runs 18 residues. CDR1 and CDR2 from the germline V gene are SGHVS and FNYEAQ. V was shortened by 1 base and J by 2 bases, with 20 bases between the two germline ends. CDR3 residues: CASSLGTHLGGANYGYTF. The CDR3 DNA reads as TGTGCCAGCAGCTTAGGGACCCACCTTGGGGGGGCCAACTATGGCTACACCTTC.

This clonotype occurred many times. This chain links TRBV29-1 with TRBJ2-7, with 7 bases aligning to TRBD1. Germline lookup yields CDR1 SQVTM and CDR2 ANQGSEA. The length of the CDR3 is 12 residues. V lost 7 bases, J lost 3 bases, and 6 bases stayed unmatched. CDR3 protein: CSAKGDSYEQYF. Written as DNA, the CDR3 is TGCAGCGCTAAAGGGGACAGCTACGAGCAGTACTTC.